The 23 T cell receptor beta chains presented below share a single source sample, sequenced in a study of T cells in Graves' hyperthyroidism and ophthalmopathy. TCR beta CDR3 sequences were amplified from RNA transcripts. Carried out on the TCR CDR3, a first-round RT-PCR used the HTBI primer set. From the multiplex PCR reads, TCRdb called clonotypes with MiXCR, one entry per CDR3 protein. The sample contains some 720,000 distinct CDR3 sequences, roughly 17% of which appear only once. The sample was blood. These receptor sequences come from a man between 18 and 35 years old with Graves' hyperthyroidism.

This clonotype was found a few times. The rearrangement uses TRBV20-1 and TRBJ1-2; D gene uncertain. V dropped 6 bases and J dropped 1 base, with 6 bases sitting between them. CDR3 size: 11 residues. CDR1 is DFQATT and CDR2 is SNEGSKA in the germline V gene (reference sequence). The CDR3 protein is CSAGGNYGYTF. The CDR3 DNA reads as TGCAGTGCCGGTGGTAACTATGGCTACACCTTC.

This clonotype was found a few times. The gene calls are TRBV5-4 and TRBJ2-2, with D tentatively TRBD1 (5 bases). The germline V gene encodes CDR1 SGHNT and CDR2 YYREEE (reference sequence). Trimming took 0 bases from V and 0 from J, leaving 9 bases between them. This CDR3 has 16 residues. CDR3 nucleotide sequence: TGTGCCAGCAGCTTGGTAAGGGGCCCGAACACCGGGGAGCTGTTTTTT. This codes for CASSLVRGPNTGELFF.

This clonotype occurred once. Sequence at one end of the junction differs from germline and may be a read error. The rearrangement uses TRBV27 and TRBJ2-2; tentative D call: TRBD2 (5 bases). From germline, CDR1 is MNHEY and CDR2 SMNVEV (reference sequence). The length of the CDR3 is 17 residues. The CDR3 spells CASSFLVTNPNTGEPFF. The CDR3 region has the DNA TGTGCCAGCAGTTTTCTGGTCACAAATCCCAACACCGGGGAGCCGTTTTTT.

The J gene is TRBJ2-2, the V gene TRBV2; D gene unclear. Germline CDR1 is SNHLY and CDR2 is FYNNEI. There are 14 residues in the CDR3. V dropped 0 bases and J dropped 4 bases, with 6 bases sitting between them. The CDR3 sequence is CASSEAPFTGELFF. The DNA for the CDR3 is TGTGCCAGCAGTGAAGCCCCTTTCACCGGGGAGCTGTTTTTT.

This clonotype was seen repeatedly, ten times or more. The chain has TRBV15 and TRBJ2-1, with TRBD2 identical over 7 bases. The CDR3 sequence is 16 residues long. The V gene's germline CDR1 is LNHNV and CDR2 YYDKDF (reference sequence). The junction had 8 bases not matched to a gene; V was cut back by 3 bases and J by 3 bases. The CDR3 bases are TGTGCCACCAGCAGGCGCGGGAGAGGGGTCTACAATGAGCAGTTCTTC. The encoded protein is CATSRRGRGVYNEQFF.

This clonotype turned up a few times. The chain has TRBV5-5 and TRBJ1-4; the match to TRBD1 covers 8 bases. CDR1 and CDR2 (germline): SGHKS, YYEKEE (reference sequence). The CDR3 totals 15 residues. The trim removed 1 base at V and 6 bases at J, leaving 5 bases unmatched. The DNA of the CDR3 is TGTGCCAGCAGCTTGATGGGGACAGGTGATGAAAAACTGTTTTTT. This encodes CASSLMGTGDEKLFF.

The table lists this clonotype with many counts. V usage is TRBV7-9 and J usage is TRBJ2-3, with TRBD1 identical over 9 bases. The CDR3 runs 15 residues. CDR1 and CDR2 (germline): SEHNR, FQNEAQ (reference sequence). V shed 8 bases, J shed 2 bases, and the junction held 8 bases outside the gene matches. The DNA of the CDR3 is TGTGCCAGCGGATGGGACAGGGCTATCACAGATACGCAGTATTTT. Amino acid sequence: CASGWDRAITDTQYF. The full variable domain, in which reference TRBV7-9 and TRBJ2-3 provide the parts outside the CDR3, is DTGVSQNPRHKITKRGQNVTFRCDPISEHNRLYWYRQTLGQGPEFLTYFQNEAQLEKSRLLSDRFSAERPKGSFSTLEIQRTEQGDSAMYLCASGWDRAITDTQYFGPGTRLTVL.

Points on this clonotype: No conserved phenylalanine or tryptophan ends this CDR3, so it is likely a read error. The chain is built from TRBV12-3 or TRBV12-4 and TRBJ1-1; 7 bases line up with TRBD1. V was clipped by 6 bases and J by 4 bases; unmatched bases: 8. This CDR3 region has 14 residues. In DNA form, the CDR3 reads TGTGCCAGCAGCGCTCGACAGGGAGGCACTGAAGCTTTCTCT. This translates into CASSARQGGTEAFS.

The gene calls are TRBV6-1 and TRBJ1-5; 7 nucleotides match TRBD1. V gave up 2 bases and J gave up 6 bases; unmatched junction bases: 7. Germline V gene data show CDR1 as MNHNS and CDR2 as SASEGT. This CDR3 is built from 15 residues. The chain's CDR3 is CASSEQGGGGQPQHF. The DNA of the CDR3 is TGTGCCAGCAGTGAACAGGGGGGTGGGGGTCAGCCCCAGCATTTT.

This clonotype has at least ten counts. The V call is TRBV7-2, the J call TRBJ1-4; D unresolved. In germline, CDR1 is SGHTA, CDR2 FQGNSA. This CDR3 is 14 amino acids long. Trimming left V 5 bases short and J 5 bases short, with 12 bases between. Here the CDR3 DNA reads TGTGCCAGCAGCCGTCGAGGGAACAATGAAAAACTGTTTTTT. Translation: CASSRRGNNEKLFF.

This clonotype has a handful of counts. The chain combines TRBV5-6 with TRBJ1-3; possible D gene TRBD1, 5 bases. V shed 0 bases and J shed 0 bases, with 13 bases lying between them. Germline CDR1 is SGHDT and CDR2 is YYEEEE. There are 17 residues in the CDR3. The CDR3 protein is CASSLEEGLFSGNTIYF. CDR3 nucleotides: TGTGCCAGCAGCTTGGAGGAGGGGCTCTTCTCTGGAAACACCATATATTTT.

This clonotype was counted a few times. The chain uses TRBV2 and TRBJ1-2; D not resolved. The CDR3 runs to 15 residues. V was clipped by 0 bases and J by 2 bases, with 10 bases between them. Germline V gene sequence: CDR1 SNHLY, CDR2 FYNNEI. The chain's CDR3 is CASSEASGFNYGYTF. In DNA, the CDR3 is TGTGCCAGCAGTGAAGCGTCGGGATTCAACTATGGCTACACCTTC.

The rearrangement joins TRBV7-9 to TRBJ2-3; weak D call: TRBD2 (6 bases). V was shortened by 0 bases and J by 0 bases, with 13 bases between the two germline ends. The length of the CDR3 is 17 residues. The germline gives CDR1 SEHNR, CDR2 FQNEAQ (reference sequence). CDR3 DNA: TGTGCCAGCAGCTTAGCGGGGATAGCGGCTAGCACAGATACGCAGTATTTT. Its translation: CASSLAGIAASTDTQYF.

This chain connects TRBV27 to TRBJ1-1, with TRBD1 matching 10 bases. The ends lost 4 bases at V and 3 bases at J; junction bases unmatched: 2. The CDR3 runs 14 residues. Germline lookup yields CDR1 MNHEY and CDR2 SMNVEV (reference sequence). The DNA of the CDR3 is TGTGCCAGCAGTTACGGGACAGGGGACACTGAAGCTTTCTTT. It specifies CASSYGTGDTEAFF.

A word on this clonotype: It may be a read error: a sequence one base away is much more abundant. V and J are TRBV28 and TRBJ2-5; 9 bases agree with TRBD2. Germline lookup yields CDR1 MDHEN and CDR2 SYDVKM. This CDR3 is 15 amino acids long. V shed 1 base, J shed 5 bases, and the junction held 5 bases outside the gene matches. CDR3 in DNA: TGTGCCAGCAGTTTATTAGCGGGAGATCTGGAGACCCAGTACTTC. It encodes CASSLLAGDLETQYF.

In its sample, this clonotype was seen many times. The chain recombines TRBV2 with TRBJ2-7, with 7 bases that match TRBD2. Germline V CDR1 and CDR2: SNHLY, FYNNEI. J lost 4 bases, V lost 1 base, and 10 bases had no gene match. The CDR3 spans 16 residues. CDR3 amino acids: CASSEGRVAGRYEQYF. DNA of the CDR3: TGTGCCAGCAGTGAAGGTAGGGTAGCGGGCCGGTACGAGCAGTACTTC.

This clonotype was picked up a small number of times. The chain joins TRBV7-9 to TRBJ2-3; D is uncertain. Trimming removed 4 bases from V and 0 bases from J, with 20 bases in between. The CDR3 consists of 18 residues. CDR1 and CDR2 (germline): SEHNR, FQNEAQ (reference sequence). The CDR3 nucleotides are TGTGCCAGCAGCTCACCCCTGGAGCAGGCCGATAGCACAGATACGCAGTATTTT. Translation: CASSSPLEQADSTDTQYF.

In this sample, this clonotype turned up a few times. The V gene is TRBV19, the J gene TRBJ2-1, with D possibly TRBD2 on 6 matching bases. V was cut by 3 bases and J by 2 bases, with 11 bases left in between. From germline, CDR1 is LNHDA and CDR2 SQIVND (reference sequence). The CDR3 is 15 residues long. The DNA of the CDR3 is TGTGCCAGTAGTATCGGGACTGGACCCTACAATGAGCAGTTCTTC. The encoded protein is CASSIGTGPYNEQFF.

The V call is TRBV3-1, the J call TRBJ1-2; D possibly corresponds to TRBD1 (6 bases). V was pared by 0 bases and J by 4 bases, with 12 bases between. CDR1 is LGHDT, CDR2 YNNKEL, per germline (reference sequence). This CDR3 has 15 amino acids. This CDR3 is CASSQDPGGIYGYTF. In DNA form, the CDR3 reads TGTGCCAGCAGCCAAGACCCCGGGGGCATCTATGGCTACACCTTC.

This clonotype was recorded many times. The rearrangement uses TRBV9 and TRBJ1-3; D call uncertain. This CDR3 is built from 14 residues. Germline lookup yields CDR1 SGDLS and CDR2 YYNGEE. V lost 0 bases to trimming and J lost 0 bases, with 4 bases between them. DNA for the CDR3: TGTGCCAGCAGCGTAGCACTCTCTGGAAACACCATATATTTT. As protein: CASSVALSGNTIYF.

Of note for this clonotype: Its ends do not fully match the called genes, so a read error is possible. The rearrangement joins TRBV2 to TRBJ2-6, with a tentative D call TRBD1 (6 bases). The CDR3 totals 15 residues. The germline V gene has CDR1 SNHLY and CDR2 FYNNEI. DNA of the CDR3: TGTGCCAGCAGTCTACAGGGTTCTGGGGCCAACGTCCGGACTTTC. Its translation is CASSLQGSGANVRTF.

V usage is TRBV7-2 and J usage is TRBJ1-6; TRBD1 might be the D (5 bases). CDR3 size: 15 residues. The germline V and J ends were trimmed by 5 bases and 9 bases, with 17 bases remaining between them. Per the germline V gene, CDR1 is SGHTA and CDR2 is FQGNSA. Written as DNA, the CDR3 is TGTGCCAGCAGCCGACCGCCCGGGAGGGGTTCACCCCTCCACTTT. This sequence encodes CASSRPPGRGSPLHF.

This clonotype was observed many times. CDR3 in amino acids: CASSQMVGGEKLFF. CDR3 DNA sequence: TGTGCCAGCAGTCAGATGGTCGGGGGTGAAAAACTGTTTTTT. The chain combines TRBV28 with TRBJ1-4, with a possible D match to TRBD1 (5 bases). This CDR3 has 14 amino acids. Germline values: CDR1 MDHEN, CDR2 SYDVKM. Trimming removed 5 bases at V and 7 bases at J, with 14 bases between.